Listed here are 23 T cell receptor beta chains from one sample, sequenced in a study of cytomegalovirus exposure and HLA in healthy donors. The PCR had 60 Vbeta and 13 Jbeta primers. Method: immunoSEQ multiplex PCR; TCRdb's copy keeps in-frame clones and lacks some. Among around 190,000 clones listed, more than 75% were seen once. The source material was PBMCs. The receptors derive from a young woman in good health and CMV-seropositive.

The gene calls are TRBV6-5 and TRBJ2-3; the D is unclear. Germline V gene data show CDR1 as MNHEY and CDR2 as SVGAGI. V dropped 6 bases and J dropped 3 bases, with 10 bases sitting between them. The CDR3 extends over 13 amino acids. This chain's CDR3 is CASRSEITDTQYF. The DNA of the CDR3 is TGTGCCAGCAGGTCGGAGATTACAGATACGCAGTATTTT.

The genes are TRBV14 and TRBJ2-1; D is unresolved. V lost 3 bases, J lost 0 bases, and 9 bases lay in between. The V gene's germline CDR1 is SGHDN and CDR2 FVKESK. The CDR3 is 15 residues long. In nucleotides, the CDR3 is TGTGCCAGCAGCCATTTCCGGAGCTCCTACAATGAGCAGTTCTTC. This codes for CASSHFRSSYNEQFF.

The chain uses TRBV28 and TRBJ2-6; D may be TRBD1 (6 bases). Trimming left V 5 bases short and J 0 bases short, with 23 bases between. The CDR3 is 20 amino acids. Germline V lookup: CDR1 MDHEN, CDR2 SYDVKM. As DNA, the CDR3 is TGTGCCAGCAGTGCCTACCTCCCAGGGGCCCTAAGCTCTGGGGCCAACGTCCTGACTTTC. It encodes CASSAYLPGALSSGANVLTF.

This clone has more than one count but fewer than ten. Written as DNA, the CDR3 is TGTGCCAGCAGCCCGAGCAGGGATCAGCCCCAGCATTTT. Translated: CASSPSRDQPQHF. V is TRBV6-1 and J is TRBJ1-5; maybe TRBD1 (5 bases). Looked up from germline, CDR1 is MNHNS and CDR2 is SASEGT. This CDR3 spans 13 amino acids. Trimming took 6 bases from V and 5 from J, leaving 11 bases between them.

The chain couples TRBV5-4 to TRBJ2-2, with D uncertain. The V and J ends lost 1 base and 2 bases respectively, with 6 bases between them. Germline V gives CDR1 SGHNT, CDR2 YYREEE (reference sequence). The CDR3 contains 14 residues. CDR3 region: CASSLRSNTGELFF. For the CDR3, the DNA is TGTGCCAGCAGCTTGAGGAGTAACACCGGGGAGCTGTTTTTT.

The gene calls are TRBV11-3 and TRBJ2-7, with D perhaps matching TRBD2 (5 bases). V lost 5 bases to trimming and J lost 2 bases, with 13 bases between them. The CDR3 extends over 14 amino acids. Germline V lookup: CDR1 SGHNT, CDR2 YENEEA. The CDR3 DNA reads as TGTGCCAGCAGCCCCCGGGGTTCCGCCTACGAGCAGTACTTC. Translating it yields CASSPRGSAYEQYF.

This rearrangement joins TRBV4-3 to TRBJ2-7, with 10 bases lining up with TRBD2. With V trimmed by 4 bases and J by 7 bases, 10 bases remained unmatched. The length of the CDR3 is 15 residues. The germline CDR1 and CDR2 sequences are LGHNA and YSLEER. The CDR3 is CASSLSGRSLQEQYF. CDR3 bases: TGCGCCAGCAGCCTTAGCGGGAGGTCCCTTCAGGAGCAGTACTTC.

V is TRBV12-5 and J is TRBJ2-1; weak D call: TRBD1 (6 bases). This CDR3 has 14 residues. V was trimmed by 0 bases and J by 8 bases, leaving 11 bases between them. Germline values: CDR1 LGHNT, CDR2 FRNRAP. The CDR3 nucleotides are TGTGCTAGTGGTTTGGTAACAGGGTACGATGAGCAGTTCTTC. It encodes CASGLVTGYDEQFF.

The sample holds a few counts of this clone. The chain is built from TRBV7-9 and TRBJ2-1; TRBD1 agrees at 7 bases. This CDR3 comprises 16 residues. The germline gives CDR1 SEHNR, CDR2 FQNEAQ (reference sequence). The ends lost 5 bases at V and 1 base at J; junction bases unmatched: 8. CDR3 sequence reads: CASSQRQGPSYNEQFF. Here the CDR3 DNA reads TGTGCCAGCAGCCAAAGACAGGGCCCTTCCTACAATGAGCAGTTCTTC.

The chain is built from TRBV27 and TRBJ1-1, with D perhaps TRBD1 (6 bases). The V gene's germline CDR1 is MNHEY and CDR2 SMNVEV (reference sequence). The CDR3 runs 16 residues. With 0 bases removed from V and 1 base from J, the gap between germline ends came to 12 bases. The CDR3, as DNA: TGTGCCAGCAGTTTATCGGGGGCCACTAAGAACACTGAAGCTTTCTTT. Protein product: CASSLSGATKNTEAFF.

This clone turned up a few times. CDR3 region: CASSPIVRFGEAFF. The CDR3 DNA reads TGTGCCAGCTCACCAATCGTAAGATTCGGTGAAGCTTTCTTT. This chain links TRBV18 with TRBJ1-1; no definite D call. The germline V gene encodes CDR1 KGHSH and CDR2 LQKENI. V was cut by 2 bases and J by 7 bases, with 14 bases left in between. This CDR3 is built from 14 residues.

V gene TRBV6-1 combines with J gene TRBJ2-2, with TRBD2 matching 10 bases. V shed 4 bases and J 8 bases; nucleotides not matched to a gene: 7. The CDR3 runs to 15 residues. The germline CDR1 and CDR2 sequences are MNHNS and SASEGT. The CDR3 spells CASSVEGLAVGELFF. The CDR3 DNA sequence: TGTGCCAGCAGTGTGGAAGGACTAGCGGTTGGGGAGCTGTTTTTT.

The CDR3 region is CASSLGGLAVSDTQYF. The CDR3 DNA follows: TGCGCCAGCAGCTTGGGGGGACTAGCGGTGTCAGATACGCAGTATTTT. The genes are TRBV5-1 and TRBJ2-3; 11 nucleotides align to TRBD2. V trimming: 0 bases; J trimming: 4 bases; junction bases outside the gene matches: 4. Germline V gene lookup returns CDR1 SGHRS and CDR2 YFSETQ. The CDR3 has 16 residues.

The V and J genes are TRBV28 and TRBJ2-1; 9 bases are a match to TRBD2. The CDR3 spans 16 residues. The V gene end was trimmed by 5 bases and the J gene end by 7 bases; junction bases not matched to a gene: 12. CDR1 MDHEN and CDR2 SYDVKM come from the germline V gene. The CDR3 sequence is CASSPPGGSGRNEQFF. CDR3 nucleotides: TGTGCCAGCAGTCCTCCCGGGGGTAGCGGGAGAAATGAGCAGTTCTTC.

This clone showed up just a few times. The J gene is TRBJ1-1, the V gene TRBV7-2, with D possibly being TRBD1 (5 bases). V was cut by 1 base and J by 4 bases, with 10 bases left in between. The length of the CDR3 is 14 residues. Per the germline V gene, CDR1 is SGHTA and CDR2 is FQGNSA. The CDR3 here is CASSLVGGSTEAFF. Here the CDR3 DNA reads TGTGCCAGCAGCTTAGTTGGGGGGAGCACTGAAGCTTTCTTT.

CDR3 protein: CASSLVRDSSYNEQFF. CDR3 nucleotide sequence: TGTGCCAGCAGCTTAGTTCGTGACTCTTCCTACAATGAGCAGTTCTTC. This chain uses TRBV7-9 with TRBJ2-1; D is unresolved. V shed 1 base and J shed 1 base, with 11 bases lying between them. The germline V gene encodes CDR1 SEHNR and CDR2 FQNEAQ (reference sequence). This CDR3 has 16 amino acids.

A single count supports this clone. The chain carries TRBV5-1 and TRBJ2-5, with 7 bases lining up with TRBD1. Trimming at V came to 0 bases and at J to 11 bases, leaving 19 bases not matched to a gene. The germline V gene has CDR1 SGHRS and CDR2 YFSETQ. The CDR3 totals 17 residues. Here the CDR3 DNA reads TGCGCCAGCAGCTTGGAGTCGGGACAGATCCTACTACGTGAGCAGTACTTC. It yields the protein CASSLESGQILLREQYF.

This clone was detected once. The chain joins TRBV5-8 to TRBJ2-2, with TRBD1 matching over 8 bases. V was pared by 0 bases and J by 6 bases, with 1 base of the junction left unmatched. This CDR3 spans 14 amino acids. The V gene's germline CDR1 is SGHTS and CDR2 YDEGEE. The CDR3 nucleotides are TGTGCCAGCAGCTTGGTACAGGGGGCCGGGGAGCTGTTTTTT. Protein sequence: CASSLVQGAGELFF.

The V and J genes are TRBV4-1 and TRBJ2-7, with D maybe TRBD2 (5 bases). From germline, CDR1 is MGHRA and CDR2 YSYEKL. This CDR3 is 15 amino acids long. V lost 2 bases, J lost 0 bases, and 11 bases lay in between. The CDR3 loop reads CASSQTPGSSYEQYF. The CDR3 region has the DNA TGCGCCAGCAGCCAAACACCGGGGAGCTCCTACGAGCAGTACTTC.

The V gene is TRBV7-9, the J gene TRBJ1-4; TRBD1 agrees at 11 bases. Per the germline V gene, CDR1 is SEHNR and CDR2 is FQNEAQ (reference sequence). V lost 6 bases to trimming and J lost 3 bases; unmatched junction nucleotides: 6. The CDR3 contains 16 residues. The CDR3 nucleotides are TGTGCCAGCAGAAAAGGACAGGGGGCGTCTAATGAAAAACTGTTTTTT. This encodes CASRKGQGASNEKLFF. The whole variable domain, filled in from reference TRBV7-9 and TRBJ1-4, reads DTGVSQNPRHKITKRGQNVTFRCDPISEHNRLYWYRQTLGQGPEFLTYFQNEAQLEKSRLLSDRFSAERPKGSFSTLEIQRTEQGDSAMYLCASRKGQGASNEKLFFGSGTQLSVL.

J is TRBJ1-2 and V is TRBV6-5, with TRBD1 as a possible D gene (5 bases). Germline V CDR1 and CDR2: MNHEY, SVGAGI. V lost 4 bases and J 9 bases, leaving 15 bases between the germline ends. The CDR3 is 13 amino acids. CDR3 sequence (DNA): TGTGCCAGCAGTTTGGACGCGGGGCCGAGCTACACCTTC. It is translated as CASSLDAGPSYTF.

V gene TRBV6-4 combines with J gene TRBJ2-3; 9 bases are shared with TRBD2. Unmatched junction bases numbered 7, after V lost 4 bases and J lost 2 bases. Germline V lookup: CDR1 MRHNA, CDR2 SNTAGT. The CDR3 length is 16 residues. The chain's CDR3 is CASSAGSGGDTDTQYF. For the CDR3, the DNA is TGTGCCAGCAGTGCCGGTAGCGGGGGTGACACAGATACGCAGTATTTT.

The CDR3 here is CASSSQSYSNQPQHF. CDR3 DNA sequence: TGTGCCAGCAGCTCACAGAGTTATAGCAATCAGCCCCAGCATTTT. The chain links TRBV5-8 to TRBJ1-5, with D unclear. Trimming left V 3 bases short and J 0 bases short, with 10 bases between. The CDR3 covers 15 residues. Germline V CDR1 and CDR2: SGHTS, YDEGEE.